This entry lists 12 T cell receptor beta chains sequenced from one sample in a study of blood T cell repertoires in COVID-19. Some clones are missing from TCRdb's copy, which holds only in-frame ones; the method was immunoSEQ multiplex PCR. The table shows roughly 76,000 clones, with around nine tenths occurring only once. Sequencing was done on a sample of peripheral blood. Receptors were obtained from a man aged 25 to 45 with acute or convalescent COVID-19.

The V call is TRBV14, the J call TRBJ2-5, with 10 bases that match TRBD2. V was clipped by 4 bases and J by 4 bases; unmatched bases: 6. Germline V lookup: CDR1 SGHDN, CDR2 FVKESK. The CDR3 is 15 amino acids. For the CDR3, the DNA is TGTGCCAGCAGCCCGGGACTAGCGTTATTAGAGACCCAGTACTTC. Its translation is CASSPGLALLETQYF.

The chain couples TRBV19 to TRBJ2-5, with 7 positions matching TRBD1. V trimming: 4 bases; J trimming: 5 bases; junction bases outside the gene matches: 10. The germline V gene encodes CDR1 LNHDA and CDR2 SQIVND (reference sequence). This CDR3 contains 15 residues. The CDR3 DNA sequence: TGTGCCAGTAGTACCTCGACAGGGAGATTCGAGACCCAGTACTTC. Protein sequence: CASSTSTGRFETQYF.

CDR3 nucleotides: TGTGCAAGTCGCCGATTAATGATGGGTAAGGGACAGGGGGCGATTTTAACCGGGGAGCTGTTTTTT. Its translation: CASRRLMMGKGQGAILTGELFF. This chain joins TRBV12-2 and TRBJ2-2; the table gives TRBD1 as D, unverified against the DNA. TRBV12-2 is recorded as a pseudogene. This CDR3 is built from 22 residues.

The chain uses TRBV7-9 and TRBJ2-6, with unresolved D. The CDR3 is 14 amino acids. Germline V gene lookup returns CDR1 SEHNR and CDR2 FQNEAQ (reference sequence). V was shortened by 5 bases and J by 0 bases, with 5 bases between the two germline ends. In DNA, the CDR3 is TGTGCCAGCAGCACAGACTCTGGGGCCAACGTCCTGACTTTC. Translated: CASSTDSGANVLTF.

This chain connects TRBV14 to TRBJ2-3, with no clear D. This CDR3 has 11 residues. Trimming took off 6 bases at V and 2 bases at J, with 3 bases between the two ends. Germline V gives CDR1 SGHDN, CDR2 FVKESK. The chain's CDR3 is CASSHTDTQYF. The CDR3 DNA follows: TGTGCCAGCAGTCACACAGATACGCAGTATTTT.

CDR3 in DNA: TGCGCCAGCAGCGCCGGGACAGTGGCCTACGAGCAGTACTTC. As protein: CASSAGTVAYEQYF. The genes are TRBV5-1 and TRBJ2-7, with TRBD1 matching 7 bases. Per germline, CDR1 SGHRS and CDR2 YFSETQ. CDR3 length: 14 amino acids. V was clipped by 4 bases and J by 2 bases; unmatched bases: 6.

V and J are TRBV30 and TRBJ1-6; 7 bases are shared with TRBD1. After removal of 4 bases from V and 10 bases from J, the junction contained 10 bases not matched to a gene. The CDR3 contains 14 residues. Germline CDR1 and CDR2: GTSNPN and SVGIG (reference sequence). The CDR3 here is CAWIGQVVGSPLHF. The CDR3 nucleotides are TGTGCCTGGATCGGACAGGTTGTAGGATCACCCCTCCACTTT.

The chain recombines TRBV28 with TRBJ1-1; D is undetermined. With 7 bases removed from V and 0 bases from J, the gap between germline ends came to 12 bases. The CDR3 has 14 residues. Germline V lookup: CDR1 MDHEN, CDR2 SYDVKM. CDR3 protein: CASTRVGLNTEAFF. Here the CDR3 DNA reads TGTGCCAGCACCCGGGTGGGTTTGAACACTGAAGCTTTCTTT.

CDR3: CASRGGSDGYTF. The CDR3 bases are TGTGCCAGCCGGGGAGGGTCGGATGGCTACACCTTC. The chain has TRBV9 and TRBJ1-2; no clear D. The ends were cut back, 7 bases at V and 6 bases at J, with 13 bases in the middle. In germline, CDR1 is SGDLS, CDR2 YYNGEE. The CDR3 runs 12 residues. Full variable domain (missing parts from reference TRBV9 and TRBJ1-2): DSGVTQTPKHLITATGQRVTLRCSPRSGDLSVYWYQQSLDQGLQFLIQYYNGEERAKGNILERFSAQQFPDLHSELNLSSLELGDSALYFCASRGGSDGYTFGSGTRLTVV.

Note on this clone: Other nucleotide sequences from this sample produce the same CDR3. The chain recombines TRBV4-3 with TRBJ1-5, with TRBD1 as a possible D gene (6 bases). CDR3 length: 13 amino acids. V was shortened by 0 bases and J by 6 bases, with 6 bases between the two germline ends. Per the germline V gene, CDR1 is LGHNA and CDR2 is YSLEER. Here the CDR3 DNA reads TGCGCCAGCAGCCAAGACAGGGGTCAGCCCCAGCATTTT. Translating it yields CASSQDRGQPQHF.

DNA for the CDR3: TGTGCCAGCACCTCCTCTGGGGCCAACGTCCTGACTTTC. This encodes CASTSSGANVLTF. The rearrangement links TRBV7-3 to TRBJ2-6; D uncertain. V was trimmed by 7 bases and J by 0 bases, leaving 4 bases between them. CDR1 and CDR2 from the germline V gene are SGHTA and FQGTGA. The CDR3 is 13 amino acids.

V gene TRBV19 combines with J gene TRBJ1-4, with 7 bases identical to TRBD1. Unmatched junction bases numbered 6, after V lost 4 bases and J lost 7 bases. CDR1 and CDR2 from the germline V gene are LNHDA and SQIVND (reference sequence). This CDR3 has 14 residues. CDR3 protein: CASSKQGNGEKLFF. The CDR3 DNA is TGTGCCAGTAGTAAACAGGGGAATGGTGAAAAACTGTTTTTT.